This T cell receptor (beta chain) was recorded in a study of blood T cell repertoires in COVID-19. Study details: PBMCs, B-cell-depleted T cells, or T cells provided the cDNA or gDNA that made up the material.

CDR1 is MNHNY, CDR2 SVGAGI, per germline (reference sequence). With 8 bases removed from V and 0 bases from J, the gap between germline ends came to 5 bases. The CDR3 is 13 amino acids. Sequencing used immunoSEQ multiplex PCR; TCRdb keeps in-frame clones, though not all of them. The top ten hold roughly 7% of the sample, which has around 200,000 clones, roughly 80% seen once. The chain couples TRBV6-6 to TRBJ2-6, with unresolved D. This clonotype was obtained from a human donor in a cohort sampled during active COVID-19. Sequenced input: peripheral blood. The chain's CDR3 is CASESSGANVLTF. In DNA, the CDR3 is TGTGCCAGCGAGAGCTCTGGGGCCAACGTCCTGACTTTC.